This passage covers 3 T cell receptor beta chains from one sample sequenced in a study of T cells in Graves' hyperthyroidism and ophthalmopathy. There were TCR beta CDR3 regions amplified from RNA transcripts. The HTBI primer set served for first-round RT-PCR of the TCR CDR3. TCRdb passed the multiplex PCR reads through MiXCR, listing each CDR3 protein once. The sample carries about 600,000 distinct CDR3 sequences, around 14% recorded once. The material sequenced was blood. The receptors stem from a woman aged 18-29 years with Graves' ophthalmopathy.

The genes are TRBV12-3 or TRBV12-4 and TRBJ2-7; 7 nucleotides match TRBD1. V shed 4 bases, J shed 4 bases, and the junction held 10 bases outside the gene matches. The CDR3 runs to 15 residues. This CDR3 is CASSSDDRVYYEQYF. CDR3 coding DNA: TGTGCCAGCAGTTCAGATGACAGGGTATATTACGAGCAGTACTTC.

Details on this clonotype: Being one base from a much bigger clone, this may be a read error. The chain employs TRBV12-3 or TRBV12-4 and TRBJ2-1, with TRBD2 matching over 7 bases. The CDR3 totals 15 residues. Here the CDR3 reads CVSRPRGGSYNEQFF. As DNA, the CDR3 is TGTGTCAGCAGGCCGAGGGGAGGGTCCTACAATGAGCAGTTCTTC.

The chain employs TRBV30 and TRBJ2-3; 12 bases are a match to TRBD2. J was trimmed by 2 bases and V by 2 bases; bases with no gene match: 8. The CDR3 loop spans 17 amino acids. Germline CDR1 GTSNPN, CDR2 SVGIG (reference sequence). The CDR3 bases are TGTGCCTGGAGTACCCGCCGGACTAGCGGGACCACAGATACGCAGTATTTT. This translates into CAWSTRRTSGTTDTQYF.